This TCR beta chain appears in the sequencing data of a study of T cells in Graves' hyperthyroidism and ophthalmopathy. Broader study findings: Through a model of 13 V-J features, ophthalmopathy was separated from stable hyperthyroidism. For ophthalmopathy, model prediction preceded onset by a median around 7 months. Peripheral blood also featured most of the thyroid clonotypes expanded above 0.001.

Points on this clonotype: Its target is not known.

RNA transcripts were the template for amplifying TCR beta CDR3 regions. Researchers ran a first-round RT-PCR on the TCR CDR3 using the HTBI primer set. Each CDR3 protein gets one entry after TCRdb re-called the multiplex PCR reads with MiXCR. The sample has approximately 510,000 distinct CDR3 sequences, 40% to 50% seen once; the top ten hold 35% to 50%. This CDR3 spans 12 amino acids. The germline V gene encodes CDR1 DFQATT and CDR2 SNEGSKA (reference sequence). Trimming shortened V by 5 bases and J by 9 bases, and 14 bases separated the two germline ends. This TCR came from an adult woman with Graves' disease, either hyperthyroidism or ophthalmopathy (not recorded which). The genes are TRBV20-1 and TRBJ1-5; the D is unclear. Material: peripheral blood or thyroid tissue (not recorded which). The CDR3 DNA reads as TGCAGTGCTTACAAGATGGGTTCGCCCCAGCATTTT. Translated: CSAYKMGSPQHF.